These T cell receptor beta chains were read from a single sample in a study of radiation and T cells in renal cell carcinoma. Generated by immunoSEQ multiplex PCR, the TCRdb table keeps only in-frame clones and is missing some. The sample records tens of thousands of clones, 80% being singletons. The material sequenced was blood, taken from a patient whose treatment included radiotherapy and nephrectomy. All receptors derive from a woman in her seventies with renal cell carcinoma. CDR3s leave out the opening cysteine and the closing phenylalanine or tryptophan. Fields, in order: clone size, J gene, D gene, V gene, CDR3 protein. The D gene is left open where the match is weak. Size values are once, few and many counts, or a class for expanded clones, and some rows have none.

size: .
J: TRBJ1-1
D: TRBD1
V: TRBV19
CDR3: ASSVDRDGTEAF

size: .
J: TRBJ1-5
D: TRBD1
V: TRBV7-2
CDR3: ASSLGGTGPPPQH

size: .
J: TRBJ1-1
D: TRBD1
V: TRBV7-6
CDR3: ASSSGTGHTEAF

size: .
J: TRBJ1-5
D: .
V: TRBV18
CDR3: ASSPTGPSRQPQH

size: .
J: TRBJ2-7
D: .
V: TRBV7-6
CDR3: ASSSSDGYEQY

size: .
J: TRBJ2-3
D: .
V: TRBV5-4
CDR3: ASSLGQGRFTDTQY

size: .
J: TRBJ1-2
D: .
V: TRBV2
CDR3: AIQETNGYT

size: few
J: TRBJ1-2
D: .
V: TRBV5-4
CDR3: ASSLDKGGLYGYT

size: .
J: TRBJ2-5
D: .
V: TRBV6-6
CDR3: ASNPSGLLETQY

size: once
J: TRBJ1-4
D: TRBD1
V: TRBV14
CDR3: ASSPTGMTEKLF

size: few
J: TRBJ1-3
D: TRBD1
V: TRBV9
CDR3: ASSRDSGSGNTIY

size: .
J: TRBJ2-7
D: .
V: TRBV7-5
CDR3: ARSFTAGPYEQY

size: .
J: TRBJ2-3
D: .
V: TRBV6-6
CDR3: ASSYDTPREYTQY

size: .
J: TRBJ1-4
D: .
V: TRBV10-2
CDR3: ASSDWGSTNEKLF

size: .
J: TRBJ2-6
D: .
V: TRBV10-1
CDR3: AGGTERPGANVLT

size: few
J: TRBJ2-7
D: TRBD1
V: TRBV27
CDR3: ASSILYGTGSHEQY

size: .
J: TRBJ2-7
D: TRBD2
V: TRBV4-3
CDR3: ASSLSWLADDGEQY

size: .
J: TRBJ2-7
D: .
V: TRBV7-6
CDR3: ASSREGFWEQY

size: .
J: TRBJ2-3
D: .
V: TRBV5-1
CDR3: ASSLQGSTDTQY

size: .
J: TRBJ2-7
D: .
V: TRBV6-1
CDR3: ASNEAFYEQY

size: .
J: TRBJ2-3
D: TRBD2
V: TRBV5-1
CDR3: ASSFLAGGTDTQY

size: .
J: TRBJ2-6
D: .
V: TRBV6-4
CDR3: ASSEDKSGANVLT

size: .
J: TRBJ2-1
D: TRBD2
V: TRBV4-2
CDR3: ASSQDVAGPSNEQF

size: once
J: TRBJ2-2
D: TRBD1
V: TRBV13
CDR3: ASGTGGGGELF

size: .
J: TRBJ1-1
D: .
V: TRBV21-1
CDR3: ASSAGQGGHTEAF

size: .
J: TRBJ2-7
D: .
V: TRBV11-2
CDR3: ASSRRDGAYEQY

size: .
J: TRBJ1-2
D: .
V: TRBV5-6
CDR3: ASSSTGATNYGYT

size: .
J: TRBJ2-5
D: TRBD1
V: TRBV4-1
CDR3: ASSQVGQQETQY

size: .
J: TRBJ1-1
D: TRBD1
V: TRBV5-1
CDR3: ASSPPRTGEMNTEAF

size: .
J: TRBJ2-7
D: .
V: TRBV7-2
CDR3: ASSLEALRLGYEQY

size: .
J: .
D: TRBD2
V: TRBV5-4
CDR3: ASSISGSGYEQY

size: .
J: TRBJ2-1
D: .
V: TRBV7-3
CDR3: ASSLGEPSSYNEQF

size: .
J: TRBJ2-7
D: TRBD2
V: TRBV5-1
CDR3: ASSFSGTSAYEQY

size: .
J: TRBJ1-2
D: .
V: TRBV19
CDR3: ASTVGVYGYT

size: once
J: TRBJ1-3
D: .
V: TRBV7-9
CDR3: ASSLDDRSWDTIY

size: .
J: TRBJ1-2
D: .
V: TRBV6-6
CDR3: ASSYDSNYGYT

size: .
J: TRBJ1-5
D: .
V: TRBV7-2
CDR3: ASSPRGGGQPQH

size: .
J: TRBJ1-5
D: TRBD1
V: TRBV12-5
CDR3: ASGTGGNQPQH

size: .
J: TRBJ1-2
D: .
V: TRBV18
CDR3: ASSPPALNYGYT

size: .
J: TRBJ2-7
D: .
V: TRBV30
CDR3: ALRGGYEQY

size: .
J: TRBJ1-2
D: .
V: TRBV6-5
CDR3: ASSYGKLGNYGYT

size: .
J: TRBJ2-7
D: TRBD2
V: TRBV19
CDR3: ASSGSSGIHEQY

size: once
J: TRBJ2-1
D: .
V: TRBV6-6
CDR3: ASSPRGDEQF

size: .
J: TRBJ1-5
D: .
V: TRBV5-1
CDR3: ASSLQTGPDQPQH

size: once
J: TRBJ2-3
D: .
V: TRBV20-1
CDR3: SADDSYTQY

size: .
J: TRBJ1-5
D: .
V: TRBV27
CDR3: ASSFGRGNNQPQH

size: .
J: TRBJ2-4
D: .
V: TRBV19
CDR3: ASSKDRQLVGDIQY

size: .
J: TRBJ2-3
D: .
V: TRBV25-1
CDR3: ASSRIYGDTQY

size: .
J: TRBJ1-6
D: TRBD1
V: TRBV6-5
CDR3: ASSRTRQGSSPLH

size: once
J: TRBJ2-7
D: TRBD1
V: TRBV7-2
CDR3: ASSLTQGEWAEQY

size: .
J: TRBJ2-1
D: .
V: TRBV7-2
CDR3: ASSLWLETGNEQF

size: .
J: TRBJ1-4
D: .
V: TRBV7-8
CDR3: ASSSQGVATNEKLF

size: .
J: TRBJ2-3
D: .
V: TRBV7-3
CDR3: ASSRDGLDTQY